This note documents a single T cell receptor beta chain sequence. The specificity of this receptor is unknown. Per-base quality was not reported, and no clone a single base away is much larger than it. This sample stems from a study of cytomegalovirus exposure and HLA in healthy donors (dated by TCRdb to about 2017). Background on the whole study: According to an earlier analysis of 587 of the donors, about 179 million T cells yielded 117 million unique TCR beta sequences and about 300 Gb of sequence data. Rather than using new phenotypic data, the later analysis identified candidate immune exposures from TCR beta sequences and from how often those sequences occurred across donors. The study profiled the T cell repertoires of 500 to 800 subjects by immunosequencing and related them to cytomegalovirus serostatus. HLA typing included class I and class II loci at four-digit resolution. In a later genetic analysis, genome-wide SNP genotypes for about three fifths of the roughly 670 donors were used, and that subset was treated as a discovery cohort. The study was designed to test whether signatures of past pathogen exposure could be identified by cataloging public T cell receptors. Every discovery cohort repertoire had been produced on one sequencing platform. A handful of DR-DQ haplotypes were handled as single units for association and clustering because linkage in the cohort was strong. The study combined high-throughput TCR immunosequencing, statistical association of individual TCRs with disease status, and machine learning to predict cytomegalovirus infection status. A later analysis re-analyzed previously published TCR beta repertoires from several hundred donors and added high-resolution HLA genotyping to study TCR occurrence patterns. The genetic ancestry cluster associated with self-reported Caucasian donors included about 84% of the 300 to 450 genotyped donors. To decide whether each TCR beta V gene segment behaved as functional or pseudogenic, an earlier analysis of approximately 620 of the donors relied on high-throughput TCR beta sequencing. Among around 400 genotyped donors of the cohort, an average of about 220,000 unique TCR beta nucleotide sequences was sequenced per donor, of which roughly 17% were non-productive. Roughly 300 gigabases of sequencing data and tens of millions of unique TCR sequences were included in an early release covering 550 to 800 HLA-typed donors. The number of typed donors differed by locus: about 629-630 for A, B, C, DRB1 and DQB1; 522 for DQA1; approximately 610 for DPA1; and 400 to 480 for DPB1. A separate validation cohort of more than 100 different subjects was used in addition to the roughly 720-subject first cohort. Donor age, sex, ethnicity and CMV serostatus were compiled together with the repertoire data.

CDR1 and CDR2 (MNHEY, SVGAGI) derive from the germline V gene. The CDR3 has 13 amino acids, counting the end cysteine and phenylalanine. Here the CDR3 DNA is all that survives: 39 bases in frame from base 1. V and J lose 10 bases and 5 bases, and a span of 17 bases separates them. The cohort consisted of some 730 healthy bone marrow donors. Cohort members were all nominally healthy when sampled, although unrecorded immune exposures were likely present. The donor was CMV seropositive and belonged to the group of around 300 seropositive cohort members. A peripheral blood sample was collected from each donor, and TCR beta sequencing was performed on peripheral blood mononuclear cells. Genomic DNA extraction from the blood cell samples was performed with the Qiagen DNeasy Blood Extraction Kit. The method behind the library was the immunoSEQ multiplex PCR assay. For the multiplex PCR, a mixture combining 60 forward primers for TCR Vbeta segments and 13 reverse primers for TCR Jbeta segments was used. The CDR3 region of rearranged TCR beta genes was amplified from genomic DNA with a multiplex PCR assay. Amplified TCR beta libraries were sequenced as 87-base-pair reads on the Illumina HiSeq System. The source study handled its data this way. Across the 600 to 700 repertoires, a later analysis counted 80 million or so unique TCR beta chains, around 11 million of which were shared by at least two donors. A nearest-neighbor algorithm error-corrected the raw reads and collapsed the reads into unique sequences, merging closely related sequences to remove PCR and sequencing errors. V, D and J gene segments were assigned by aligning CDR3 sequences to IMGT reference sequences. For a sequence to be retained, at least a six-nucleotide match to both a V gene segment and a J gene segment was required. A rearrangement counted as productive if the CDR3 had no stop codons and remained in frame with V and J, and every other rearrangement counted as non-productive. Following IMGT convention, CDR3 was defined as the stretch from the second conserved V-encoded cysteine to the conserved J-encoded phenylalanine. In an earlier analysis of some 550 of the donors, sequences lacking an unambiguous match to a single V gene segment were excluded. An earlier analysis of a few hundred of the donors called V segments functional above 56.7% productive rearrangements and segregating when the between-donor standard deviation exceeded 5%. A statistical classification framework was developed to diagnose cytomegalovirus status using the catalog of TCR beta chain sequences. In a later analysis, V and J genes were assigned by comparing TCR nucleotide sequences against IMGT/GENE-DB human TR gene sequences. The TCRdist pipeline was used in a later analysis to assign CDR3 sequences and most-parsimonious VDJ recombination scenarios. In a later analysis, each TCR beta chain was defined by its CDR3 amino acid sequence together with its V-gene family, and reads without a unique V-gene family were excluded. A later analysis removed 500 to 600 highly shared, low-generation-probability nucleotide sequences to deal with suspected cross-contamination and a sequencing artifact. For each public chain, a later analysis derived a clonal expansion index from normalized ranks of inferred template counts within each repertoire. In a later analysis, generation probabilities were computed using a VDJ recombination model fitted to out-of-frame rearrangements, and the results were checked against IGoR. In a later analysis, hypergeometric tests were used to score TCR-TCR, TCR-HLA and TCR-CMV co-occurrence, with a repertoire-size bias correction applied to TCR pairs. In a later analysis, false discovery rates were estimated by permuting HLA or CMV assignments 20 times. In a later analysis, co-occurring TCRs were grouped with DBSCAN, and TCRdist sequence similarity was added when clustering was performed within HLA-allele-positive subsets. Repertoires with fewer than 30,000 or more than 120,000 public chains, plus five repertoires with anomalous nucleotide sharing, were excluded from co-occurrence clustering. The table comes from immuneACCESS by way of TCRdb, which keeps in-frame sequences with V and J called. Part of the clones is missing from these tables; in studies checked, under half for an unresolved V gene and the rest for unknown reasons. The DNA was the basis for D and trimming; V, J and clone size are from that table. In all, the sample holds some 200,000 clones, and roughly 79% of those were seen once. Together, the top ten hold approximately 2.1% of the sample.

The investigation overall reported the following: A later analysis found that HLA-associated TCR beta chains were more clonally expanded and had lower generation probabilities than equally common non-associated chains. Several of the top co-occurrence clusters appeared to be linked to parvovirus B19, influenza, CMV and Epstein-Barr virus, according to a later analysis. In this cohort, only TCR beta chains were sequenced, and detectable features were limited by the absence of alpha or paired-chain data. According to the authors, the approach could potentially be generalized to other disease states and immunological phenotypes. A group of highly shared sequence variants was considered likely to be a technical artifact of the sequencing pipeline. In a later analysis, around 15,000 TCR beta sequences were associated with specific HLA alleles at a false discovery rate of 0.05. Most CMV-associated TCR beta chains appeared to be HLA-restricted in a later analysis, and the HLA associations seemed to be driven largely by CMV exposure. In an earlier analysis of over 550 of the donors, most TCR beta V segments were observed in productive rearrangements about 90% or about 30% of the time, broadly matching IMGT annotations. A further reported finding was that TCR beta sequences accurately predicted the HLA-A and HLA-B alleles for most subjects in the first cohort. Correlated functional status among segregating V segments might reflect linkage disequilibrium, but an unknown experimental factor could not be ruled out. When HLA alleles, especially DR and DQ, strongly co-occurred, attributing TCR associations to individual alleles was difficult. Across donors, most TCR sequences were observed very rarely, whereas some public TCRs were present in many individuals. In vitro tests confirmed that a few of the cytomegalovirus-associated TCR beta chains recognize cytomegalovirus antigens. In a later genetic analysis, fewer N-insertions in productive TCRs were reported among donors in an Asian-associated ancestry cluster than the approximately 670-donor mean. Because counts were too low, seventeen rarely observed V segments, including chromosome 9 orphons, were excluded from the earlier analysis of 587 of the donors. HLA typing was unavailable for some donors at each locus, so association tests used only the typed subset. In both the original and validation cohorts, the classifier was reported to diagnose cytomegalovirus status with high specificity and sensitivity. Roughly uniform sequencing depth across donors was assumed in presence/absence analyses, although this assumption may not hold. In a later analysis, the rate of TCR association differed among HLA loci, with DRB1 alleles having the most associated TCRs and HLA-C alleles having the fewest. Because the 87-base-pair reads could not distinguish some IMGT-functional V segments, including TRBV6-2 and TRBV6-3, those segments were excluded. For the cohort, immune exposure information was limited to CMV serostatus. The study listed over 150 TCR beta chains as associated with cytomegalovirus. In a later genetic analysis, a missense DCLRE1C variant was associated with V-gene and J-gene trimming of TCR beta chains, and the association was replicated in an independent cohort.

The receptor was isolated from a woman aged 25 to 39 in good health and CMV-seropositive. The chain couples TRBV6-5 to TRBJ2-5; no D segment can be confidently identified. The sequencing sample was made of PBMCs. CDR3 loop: CATLGLIGETQYF. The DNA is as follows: TGTGCCACCCTTGGTTTAATCGGGGAGACCCAGTACTTC.